This passage covers 11 T cell receptor beta chains from one sample sequenced in a study of early T cells in non-severe SARS-CoV-2 infection. TCRdb re-called the 5' RACE reads through MiXCR, storing one row per CDR3 protein. The table has about 59,000 distinct CDR3 sequences, approximately 12% seen once. Material for sequencing was whole blood. These receptor sequences come from an adult who was a healthcare worker with PCR-confirmed SARS-CoV-2 infection or an uninfected control (not recorded which).

The chain joins TRBV4-1 to TRBJ2-3, with 9 bases matching TRBD2. This CDR3 has 16 residues. Germline trimming cut 0 bases from V and 3 bases from J; bases unmatched to any gene: 4. Per the germline V gene, CDR1 is MGHRA and CDR2 is YSYEKL. Here the CDR3 DNA reads TGCGCCAGCAGCCAAGAGCGGGGGGGTAGGACAGATACGCAGTATTTT. This encodes CASSQERGGRTDTQYF.

This clonotype was picked up many times. This rearrangement joins TRBV29-1 to TRBJ2-3; D is perhaps TRBD2 (5 bases). The germline CDR1 and CDR2 sequences are SQVTM and ANQGSEA. CDR3 size: 12 residues. V was shortened by 7 bases and J by 0 bases, with 8 bases between the two germline ends. The CDR3 here is CSAGISTDTQYF. CDR3 DNA sequence: TGCAGCGCCGGGATAAGCACAGATACGCAGTATTTT.

This clonotype appeared a few times. The CDR3 DNA reads as TGTGCCTGGAGTGTACTAGCGGGGTCCACAGACTCAGATACGCAGTATTTT. Protein sequence: CAWSVLAGSTDSDTQYF. The chain couples TRBV30 to TRBJ2-3; TRBD2 matches 10 bases. Germline V gene data show CDR1 as GTSNPN and CDR2 as SVGIG (reference sequence). The CDR3 contains 17 residues. V shed 0 bases, J shed 4 bases, and the junction held 10 bases outside the gene matches.

This clonotype has a count of ten or more. This sequence joins TRBV20-1 and TRBJ2-6; 9 bases map to TRBD1. CDR3 length: 17 amino acids. V lost 2 bases to trimming and J lost 0 bases; unmatched junction nucleotides: 5. Germline-derived CDR1 and CDR2 are DFQATT and SNEGSKA (reference sequence). CDR3 coding DNA: TGCAGTGCTAGACTTCGACAGGGGGGCTCTGGGGCCAACGTCCTGACTTTC. Protein: CSARLRQGGSGANVLTF.

This clonotype has ten or more counts. V and J are TRBV9 and TRBJ2-7; D is tentatively TRBD1 or TRBD2 (5 bases each). With 0 bases removed from V and 3 bases from J, the gap between germline ends came to 13 bases. The germline V gene encodes CDR1 SGDLS and CDR2 YYNGEE. The CDR3 length is 15 residues. The CDR3 spells CASSVGWGLDYEQYF. CDR3 DNA: TGTGCCAGCAGCGTAGGGTGGGGGTTGGACTACGAGCAGTACTTC.

There are many counts of this clonotype. This chain links TRBV12-3 or TRBV12-4 with TRBJ1-1, with D perhaps TRBD1 (5 bases). Trimming shortened V by 6 bases and J by 11 bases, and 19 bases separated the two germline ends. This CDR3 contains 13 residues. The CDR3 nucleotides read TGTGCCAGCAGCTTCGCGGGGGTTGGGATCGCTTTCTTT. Encoded protein: CASSFAGVGIAFF.

Notes on this clonotype: A much larger clone lies a single base off, so this may be a read error. No conserved phenylalanine or tryptophan ends this CDR3, so it is likely a read error. As DNA, the CDR3 is TGTGCCATCAGTGATACCAGAACGATCTATGGCTACACCTCC. Translated, it gives CAISDTRTIYGYTS. The rearrangement uses TRBV10-3 and TRBJ1-2; no clear D. V lost 3 bases and J lost 4, with 12 bases in between. Germline assignment: CDR1 ENHRY and CDR2 SYGVKD. The CDR3 spans 14 residues.

This clonotype was picked up a small number of times. V gene TRBV27 combines with J gene TRBJ2-7; D is possibly TRBD2 (5 bases). Trimming stripped 5 bases from V and 3 bases from J, with 23 bases between. This CDR3 is built from 17 residues. The germline V gene encodes CDR1 MNHEY and CDR2 SMNVEV (reference sequence). This CDR3 is CASSPGLAGLGIYEQYF. The CDR3, as DNA: TGTGCCAGCAGTCCCGGGCTAGCTGGGCTAGGGATCTACGAGCAGTACTTC.

The CDR3 DNA follows: TGCAGTGCTAGAGATACGGCGGGGCCAGCAAAGACCCAGTACTTC. As protein: CSARDTAGPAKTQYF. The chain is built from TRBV20-1 and TRBJ2-5, with D perhaps matching TRBD2 (6 bases). CDR3 length: 15 amino acids. Germline V gives CDR1 DFQATT, CDR2 SNEGSKA (reference sequence). V was trimmed by 0 bases and J by 6 bases, leaving 17 bases between them.

Only a few counts were recorded for this clonotype. The rearrangement links TRBV11-2 to TRBJ2-7; D might be TRBD1 or TRBD2, each matching 5 bases. The germline gives CDR1 SGHAT, CDR2 FQNNGV. This CDR3 has 12 amino acids. V dropped 11 bases and J dropped 3 bases, with 14 bases sitting between them. DNA for the CDR3: TGTGCCTGGGGGAATAGCGACTACGAGCAGTACTTC. Its translation: CAWGNSDYEQYF.

This clonotype has a count of ten or more. The DNA of the CDR3 is TGCGCCAGCAGCCTGCGGACGGATCAGCCCCAGCATTTT. Protein sequence: CASSLRTDQPQHF. The rearrangement uses TRBV5-1 and TRBJ1-5; D gene unclear. CDR1 is SGHRS and CDR2 is YFSETQ in the germline V gene. The V end was cut by 4 bases, the J end by 5 bases, with 10 bases between. The CDR3 extends over 13 amino acids.